This TCR beta chain was profiled in a study of cytomegalovirus exposure and HLA in healthy donors (dated by TCRdb to 2016 to 2017). Notes on the research overall: An earlier analysis of roughly 570 of the donors reported approximately 260 Gb of sequence data and around 110 million unique TCR beta sequences obtained from some 200 million T cells. Alongside the repertoire data, information on donor age, sex, ethnicity and CMV serostatus was compiled. A later genetic analysis took genome-wide SNP genotypes for about three fifths of the 666 donors and used that subset as a discovery cohort. The later analysis used no new phenotypic data to find candidate immune exposures, relying instead on TCR beta sequences and their occurrence across donors. The study aimed to test whether signatures of past pathogen exposure could be identified by cataloging public T cell receptors. The genetic ancestry cluster associated with self-reported Caucasian donors included around four fifths of the roughly 400 genotyped donors. The number of typed donors differed by locus: about 629-630 for A, B, C, DRB1 and DQB1; approximately 520 for DQA1; around 610 for DPA1; and some 450 for DPB1. An earlier analysis of approximately 630 of the donors applied high-throughput TCR beta sequencing to assess whether each TCR beta V gene segment acted as functional or pseudogenic. The T cell repertoires of about 700 subjects were profiled by immunosequencing and related to cytomegalovirus serostatus. About 280 gigabases of sequencing data and about 92 million unique TCR sequences made up an early release that covered under 750 HLA-typed donors. Every discovery cohort repertoire had been produced on one sequencing platform. Along with the roughly 700-subject first cohort, a separate validation cohort of around 110 different subjects was used. A later analysis re-analyzed previously published TCR beta repertoires from 550 to 700 donors and added high-resolution HLA genotyping to study TCR occurrence patterns. Both class I and class II loci were covered by HLA typing, at four-digit resolution. Because of strong linkage in the cohort, roughly five DR-DQ haplotypes were treated as single units for association and clustering. On average, 235,054 unique TCR beta nucleotide sequences were sequenced per donor among a few hundred genotyped donors of the cohort, with 15% to 20% of those sequences being non-productive. To predict cytomegalovirus infection status, the study combined high-throughput TCR immunosequencing, statistical association of individual TCRs with disease status, and machine learning. On the study overall, not on this receptor specifically: It was suggested by the authors that the approach could potentially be generalized to other disease states and immunological phenotypes. A cluster of highly shared sequence variants was judged likely to represent a technical artifact of the sequencing pipeline. Strong co-occurrence of HLA alleles, especially DR and DQ, made assigning TCR associations to individual alleles difficult. Because HLA typing was missing for some donors at each locus, association tests included only the typed subset. In vitro tests confirmed that a few of the cytomegalovirus-associated TCR beta chains recognize cytomegalovirus antigens. The cohort was sequenced for TCR beta chains only, and without alpha or paired-chain data the features that could be detected were limited. A further reported finding was that TCR beta sequences accurately predicted the HLA-A and HLA-B alleles for most subjects in the first cohort. Correlated functional status among segregating V segments might reflect linkage disequilibrium, but an unknown experimental factor could not be ruled out. The classifier was reported to diagnose cytomegalovirus status with high specificity and sensitivity in both the original and validation cohorts. Most TCR sequences were observed very rarely across donors, whereas some public TCRs were present in many individuals. In a later analysis, several top co-occurrence clusters were reported to appear linked to parvovirus B19, influenza, CMV and Epstein-Barr virus. An association between a missense DCLRE1C variant and V-gene and J-gene trimming of TCR beta chains was found in a later genetic analysis and replicated in an independent cohort. Sequencing depth was assumed to be roughly uniform across donors in the presence/absence analyses, though that assumption may not hold. In a later analysis, most CMV-associated TCR beta chains were found to appear HLA-restricted, with HLA associations seemingly driven largely by CMV exposure. CMV serostatus was the only immune exposure information available for the cohort. The 87-base-pair reads could not distinguish some IMGT-functional V segments, including TRBV6-2 and TRBV6-3, so those segments were excluded. In a later analysis, more than 15,000 TCR beta sequences were associated with specific HLA alleles at a false discovery rate of 0.05. The study listed 150 to 200 TCR beta chains as associated with cytomegalovirus. In an earlier analysis of approximately 590 of the donors, most TCR beta V segments appeared in productive rearrangements about 90% or about 30% of the time, broadly matching IMGT annotations. Compared with equally common non-associated chains, HLA-associated TCR beta chains in a later analysis were more clonally expanded and had lower generation probabilities. Compared with the approximately 720-donor mean, donors in an Asian-associated ancestry cluster had fewer N-insertions in productive TCRs, according to a later genetic analysis. In a later analysis, the rate of TCR association differed among HLA loci, with DRB1 alleles having the most associated TCRs and HLA-C alleles having the fewest. Because counts were too low, approximately 18 rarely observed V segments, including chromosome 9 orphons, were excluded from the earlier analysis of about 500 of the donors.

In total, about 650 healthy bone marrow donors made up the cohort. Cohort members were all nominally healthy when sampled, although unrecorded immune exposures were likely present. The donor tested CMV seropositive and was one of the 289 seropositive cohort members. Each donor provided a peripheral blood sample, and peripheral blood mononuclear cells were used for TCR beta sequencing. Genomic DNA extraction from the blood cell samples was performed with the Qiagen DNeasy Blood Extraction Kit. The CDR3 goes from the cysteine to the phenylalanine over 13 residues. The DNA shown is the 39-base CDR3, in frame from base 1. CDR1 and CDR2, looked up from the germline V gene, are MDHEN and SYDVKM. The trim is 10 bases for V and 8 bases for J, with a gap of 20 bases between the germline ends. As to this clone: This receptor's antigen is unknown. No base quality values were provided; no much bigger clone lies one nucleotide off.

Library preparation was by the immunoSEQ multiplex PCR assay. A mixture of 60 forward primers for TCR Vbeta segments and 13 reverse primers for TCR Jbeta segments was used in the multiplex PCR. A multiplex PCR assay on genomic DNA amplified the CDR3 region of rearranged TCR beta genes. Amplified TCR beta libraries were sequenced as 87-base-pair reads on the Illumina HiSeq System. Concerning the study's data processing: In a later analysis, 70 million to 95 million unique TCR beta chains were counted across the roughly 610 repertoires, and roughly 10 million of these chains were shared by at least two donors. A nearest-neighbor algorithm error-corrected the raw reads and collapsed the reads into unique sequences, merging closely related sequences to remove PCR and sequencing errors. To assign V, D and J gene segments, CDR3 sequences were aligned to IMGT reference sequences. Each retained sequence needed at least a six-nucleotide match to both a V gene segment and a J gene segment. A rearrangement counted as productive if the CDR3 had no stop codons and remained in frame with V and J, and every other rearrangement counted as non-productive. Following IMGT convention, CDR3 was defined as the stretch from the second conserved V-encoded cysteine to the conserved J-encoded phenylalanine. The earlier analysis of about 590 of the donors excluded sequences that lacked an unambiguous match to a single V gene segment. An earlier analysis of 587 of the donors called V segments functional above 56.7% productive rearrangements and segregating when the between-donor standard deviation exceeded 5%. A statistical classification framework was built for diagnosing cytomegalovirus status from the catalog of TCR beta chain sequences. In a later analysis, V and J genes were assigned by comparing TCR nucleotide sequences against IMGT/GENE-DB human TR gene sequences. In a later analysis, CDR3 sequences and most-parsimonious VDJ recombination scenarios were assigned using the TCRdist pipeline. In a later analysis, each TCR beta chain was defined by its CDR3 amino acid sequence together with its V-gene family, and reads without a unique V-gene family were excluded. A later analysis removed over 500 highly shared, low-generation-probability nucleotide sequences to deal with suspected cross-contamination and a sequencing artifact. For each public chain, a later analysis derived a clonal expansion index from normalized ranks of inferred template counts within each repertoire. Generation probabilities in a later analysis came from a VDJ recombination model fitted to out-of-frame rearrangements, and those results were checked against IGoR. In a later analysis, TCR-TCR, TCR-HLA and TCR-CMV co-occurrence was scored with hypergeometric tests, and a repertoire-size bias correction was applied to TCR pairs. A later analysis estimated false discovery rates by permuting HLA or CMV assignments 20 times. In a later analysis, co-occurring TCRs were grouped using DBSCAN, and TCRdist sequence similarity was added for clustering within HLA-allele-positive subsets. For co-occurrence clustering, repertoires with fewer than 30,000 or more than 120,000 public chains were excluded, along with five repertoires with anomalous nucleotide sharing. TCRdb re-hosts the immuneACCESS table, in-frame sequences only. Its copies lack some clones; in the studies checked, an unresolved V gene accounts for under half of them, and the cause for the rest is not known. For V, J and clone size, that table is used; D and trimming come from the DNA. The sample has around 120,000 clones on record, roughly four fifths of them singletons. Jointly, the top ten make up less than 6.5% of the sample.

The clonotype comes from a woman aged 40 to 55 in good health and CMV-seropositive. This chain is built from TRBV28 and TRBJ1-2; tentative D gene TRBD1, with 5 bases matching. The sequencing sample was made of PBMCs. The DNA is as follows: TGTGCCACCCCTGGGAGGGGCGCTTGGGGCTACACCTTC. This yields the protein CATPGRGAWGYTF.